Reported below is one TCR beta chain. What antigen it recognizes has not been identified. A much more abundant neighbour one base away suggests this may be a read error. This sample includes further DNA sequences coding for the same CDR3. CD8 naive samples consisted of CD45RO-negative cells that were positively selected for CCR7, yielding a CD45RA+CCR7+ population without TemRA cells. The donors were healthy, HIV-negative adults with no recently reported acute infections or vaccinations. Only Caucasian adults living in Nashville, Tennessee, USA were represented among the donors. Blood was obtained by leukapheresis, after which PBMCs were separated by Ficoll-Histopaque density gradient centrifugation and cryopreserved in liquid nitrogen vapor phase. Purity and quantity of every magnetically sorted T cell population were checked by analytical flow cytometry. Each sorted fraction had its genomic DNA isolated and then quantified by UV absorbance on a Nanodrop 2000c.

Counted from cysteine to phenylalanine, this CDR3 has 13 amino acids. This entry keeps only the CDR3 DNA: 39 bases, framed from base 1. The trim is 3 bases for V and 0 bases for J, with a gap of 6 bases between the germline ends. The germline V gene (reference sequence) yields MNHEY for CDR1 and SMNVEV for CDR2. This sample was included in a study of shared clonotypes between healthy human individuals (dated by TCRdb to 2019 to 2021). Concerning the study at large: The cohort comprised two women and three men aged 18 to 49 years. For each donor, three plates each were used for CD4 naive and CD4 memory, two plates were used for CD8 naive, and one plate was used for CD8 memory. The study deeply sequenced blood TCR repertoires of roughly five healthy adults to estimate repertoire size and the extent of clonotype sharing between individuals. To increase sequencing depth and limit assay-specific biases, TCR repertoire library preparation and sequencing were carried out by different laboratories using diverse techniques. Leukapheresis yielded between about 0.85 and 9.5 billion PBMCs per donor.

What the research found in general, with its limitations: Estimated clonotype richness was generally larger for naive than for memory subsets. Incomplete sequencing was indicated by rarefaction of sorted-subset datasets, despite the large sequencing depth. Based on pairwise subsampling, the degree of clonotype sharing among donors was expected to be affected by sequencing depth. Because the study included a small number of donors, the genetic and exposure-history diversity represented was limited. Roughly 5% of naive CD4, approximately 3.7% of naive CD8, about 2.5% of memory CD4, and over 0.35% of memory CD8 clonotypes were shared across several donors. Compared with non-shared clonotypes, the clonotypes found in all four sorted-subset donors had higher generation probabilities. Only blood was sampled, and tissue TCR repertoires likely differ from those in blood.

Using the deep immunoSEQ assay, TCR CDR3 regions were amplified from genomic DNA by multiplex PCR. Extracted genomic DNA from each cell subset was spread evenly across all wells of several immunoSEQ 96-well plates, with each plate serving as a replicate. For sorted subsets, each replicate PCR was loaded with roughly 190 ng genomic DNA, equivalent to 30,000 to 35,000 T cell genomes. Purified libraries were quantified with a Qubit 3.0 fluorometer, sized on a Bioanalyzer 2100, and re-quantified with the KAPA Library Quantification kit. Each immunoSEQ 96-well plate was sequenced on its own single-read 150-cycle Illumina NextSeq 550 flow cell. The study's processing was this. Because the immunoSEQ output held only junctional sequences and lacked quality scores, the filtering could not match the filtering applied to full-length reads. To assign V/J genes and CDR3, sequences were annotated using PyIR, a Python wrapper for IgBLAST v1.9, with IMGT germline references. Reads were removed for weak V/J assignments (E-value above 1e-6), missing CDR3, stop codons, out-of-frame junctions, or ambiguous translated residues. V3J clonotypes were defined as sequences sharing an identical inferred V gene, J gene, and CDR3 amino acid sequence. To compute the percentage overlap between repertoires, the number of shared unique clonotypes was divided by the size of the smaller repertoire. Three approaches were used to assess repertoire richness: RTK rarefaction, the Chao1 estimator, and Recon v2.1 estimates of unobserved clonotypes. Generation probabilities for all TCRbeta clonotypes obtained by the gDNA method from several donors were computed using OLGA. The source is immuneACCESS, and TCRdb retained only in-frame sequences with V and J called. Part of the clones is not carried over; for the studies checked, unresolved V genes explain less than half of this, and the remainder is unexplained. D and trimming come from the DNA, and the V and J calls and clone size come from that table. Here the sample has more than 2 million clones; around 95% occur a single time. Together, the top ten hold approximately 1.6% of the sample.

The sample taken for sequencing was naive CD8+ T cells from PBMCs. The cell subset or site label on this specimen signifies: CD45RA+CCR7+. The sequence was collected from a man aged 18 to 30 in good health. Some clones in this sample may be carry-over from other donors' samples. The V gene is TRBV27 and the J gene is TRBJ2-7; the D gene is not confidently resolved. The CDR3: CASSLGGSYEQYF. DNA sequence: TGTGCCAGCAGTTTGGGTGGCTCCTACGAGCAGTACTTC.